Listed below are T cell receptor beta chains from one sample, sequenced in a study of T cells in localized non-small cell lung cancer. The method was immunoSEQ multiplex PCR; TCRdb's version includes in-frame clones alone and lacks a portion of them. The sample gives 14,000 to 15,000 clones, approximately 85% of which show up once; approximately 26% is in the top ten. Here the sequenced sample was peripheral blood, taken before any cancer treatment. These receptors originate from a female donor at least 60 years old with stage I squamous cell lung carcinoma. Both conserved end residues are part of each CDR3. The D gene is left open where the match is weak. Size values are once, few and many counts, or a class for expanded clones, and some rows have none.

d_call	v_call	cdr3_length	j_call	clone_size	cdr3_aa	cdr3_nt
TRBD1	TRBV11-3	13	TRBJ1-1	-	CASSFQGDTEAFF	TGTGCCAGCAGCTTTCAGGGGGACACTGAAGCTTTCTTT
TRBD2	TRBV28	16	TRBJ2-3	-	CASSDFGRGGTDTQYF	TGTGCCAGCAGCGATTTCGGGAGGGGGGGCACAGATACGCAGTATTTT
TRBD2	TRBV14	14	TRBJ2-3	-	CASNDGGATDTQYF	TGTGCCAGCAATGACGGGGGGGCTACAGATACGCAGTATTTT
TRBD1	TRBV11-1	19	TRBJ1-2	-	CASSLNPRRRDSANYGYTF	TGTGCCAGCAGCTTAAACCCCCGTAGGCGGGACAGCGCTAACTATGGCTACACCTTC
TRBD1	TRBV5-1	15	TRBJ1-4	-	CASSLGGQPDEKLFF	TGCGCCAGCAGCTTGGGGGGACAGCCCGATGAAAAACTGTTTTTT
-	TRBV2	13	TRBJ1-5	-	CASSKDRGQPQHF	TGTGCCAGCAGTAAAGACCGGGGCCAGCCCCAGCATTTT
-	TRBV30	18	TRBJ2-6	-	CAWSTPGQGGAGANVLTF	TGTGCCTGGAGTACCCCGGGACAAGGAGGGGCTGGGGCCAACGTCCTGACTTTC
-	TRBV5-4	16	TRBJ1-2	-	CASSDRDSDSPLGYTF	TGTGCCAGCAGCGACCGTGATTCAGACAGCCCTCTGGGCTACACCTTC
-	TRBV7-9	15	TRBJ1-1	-	CASSPGGVMNTEAFF	TGTGCCAGCAGCCCCGGAGGGGTGATGAACACTGAAGCTTTCTTT
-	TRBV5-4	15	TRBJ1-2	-	CASRYEGATNYGYTF	TGTGCCAGCAGATACGAGGGCGCTACTAACTATGGCTACACCTTC
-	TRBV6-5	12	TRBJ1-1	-	CASRNKDTEAFF	TGTGCCAGCAGAAATAAGGACACTGAAGCTTTCTTT
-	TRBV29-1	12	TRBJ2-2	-	CSVSPPSGELFF	TGCAGCGTTTCCCCCCCATCCGGGGAGCTGTTTTTT
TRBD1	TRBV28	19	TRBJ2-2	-	CGRLWPRRKTGANTGELFF	TGTGGTCGTCTGTGGCCGCGCCGGAAGACAGGGGCGAACACCGGGGAGCTGTTTTTT
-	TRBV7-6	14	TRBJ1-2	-	CASSLGSPGYGYTF	TGTGCCAGCAGCTTAGGCTCCCCGGGCTATGGCTACACCTTC
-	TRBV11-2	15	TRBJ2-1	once	CASSLGVGSYNEQFF	TGTGCCAGCTCTTTGGGGGTGGGGAGTTACAATGAGCAGTTCTTC
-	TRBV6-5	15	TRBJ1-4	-	CASRSTPGGQEKLFF	TGTGCCAGCAGGTCAACACCCGGAGGTCAAGAAAAACTGTTTTTT
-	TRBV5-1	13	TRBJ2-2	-	CASSLAPGGELFF	TGCGCCAGCAGCTTGGCCCCGGGTGGGGAGCTGTTTTTT
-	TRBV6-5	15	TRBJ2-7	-	CASSPPGQPRNEQYF	TGTGCCAGCAGTCCACCTGGACAGCCTAGGAACGAGCAGTACTTC
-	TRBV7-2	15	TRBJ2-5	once	CASSLLSHVRETQYF	TGTGCCAGCAGCTTATTGAGCCACGTTAGGGAGACCCAGTACTTC
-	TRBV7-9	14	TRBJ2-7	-	CASSLGVRPYEQYF	TGTGCCAGCAGCTTAGGGGTACGACCCTACGAGCAGTACTTC
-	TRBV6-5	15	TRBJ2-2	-	CASRGGAGETGELFF	TGTGCCAGCAGGGGGGGGGCAGGGGAGACCGGGGAGCTGTTTTTT